This T cell receptor beta chain is drawn from a study of shared clonotypes between healthy human individuals. On the study more broadly: Used for every donor were three CD4 naive, three CD4 memory, two CD8 naive and one CD8 memory plate.

CD8 cells classed as naive were CD45RO-negative and positively selected for CCR7, excluding terminally differentiated effector memory CD45RA+ cells. TCRdb's copy holds only in-frame clones and misses some; the assay was immunoSEQ multiplex PCR. The sample shows about 2 million clones, approximately 94% of them seen only once. Per the germline V gene, CDR1 is SNHLY and CDR2 is FYNNEI. V was pared by 4 bases and J by 2 bases, with 12 bases between. The CDR3 has 14 amino acids. The chain combines TRBV2 with TRBJ2-7; tentatively, D is TRBD1 (6 bases). Sequencing was performed on naive CD8+ T cells sorted from blood. This clonotype originated in a man aged 18 to 35 in good health. The CDR3 region has the DNA TGTGCCAGCAGTGGGTTAGAGGGGGCCTACGAGCAGTACTTC. Translating it yields CASSGLEGAYEQYF.